A single sample is the source of the 5 T cell receptor beta chains below, sequenced in a study of blood T cells in healthy people across ages (dated by TCRdb to between 2015 and 2016). The library was prepared using 5' RACE. The data were produced on an Illumina HiSeq 2500. A second PCR of 7 to 11 cycles was performed with a sample-barcoded 5' primer and a J-beta primer mix. TCRdb itself trimmed the public reads at Q25 with fastp, ran MiXCR and retained productive beta chains. Each CDR3 protein appears once, grouped with its most common genes and DNA. The sample data list about 780,000 distinct CDR3 sequences, and 55% to 65% of these were observed just once. The ten largest clonotypes hold roughly a quarter of the sample. The material sequenced was blood. These receptors were obtained from a man between 25 and 39 years old in good health.

The V call is TRBV20-1, the J call TRBJ1-2, with 7 bases identical to TRBD1. CDR1 and CDR2 from the germline V gene are DFQATT and SNEGSKA (reference sequence). The CDR3 is 13 residues long. CDR3 loop: CTSTGLRNYGYTF. The CDR3, as DNA: TGCACCTCGACAGGGCTTCGAAACTATGGCTACACCTTC.

The chain is built from TRBV28 and TRBJ1-1; D gene ambiguous. Between the trimmed V and J ends, which lost 6 bases and 5 bases, there was a span of 13 bases. The germline gives CDR1 MDHEN, CDR2 SYDVKM. The CDR3 covers 13 residues. The CDR3 spells CASRLSPGTEAFF. In nucleotides, the CDR3 is TGTGCCAGCAGACTCTCACCGGGAACTGAAGCTTTCTTT.

The J gene is TRBJ2-7, the V gene TRBV10-3; no reliable D call. The germline V and J ends were trimmed by 2 bases and 2 bases, with 7 bases remaining between them. Germline V gene sequence: CDR1 ENHRY, CDR2 SYGVKD. The CDR3 contains 13 residues. DNA for the CDR3: TGTGCCATCAGTGAGGACATAGCCTACGAGCAGTACTTC. This sequence encodes CAISEDIAYEQYF.

This clonotype was picked up a small number of times. The chain joins TRBV12-3 or TRBV12-4 to TRBJ1-1; 11 bases line up with TRBD1. Trimming took 6 bases from V and 6 from J; bases not matched to a gene: 9. This CDR3 spans 15 amino acids. CDR3 DNA: TGTGCCAGCAGCCGAAGGGGACAGGGGGACGCTGAAGCTTTCTTT. Translation gives CASSRRGQGDAEAFF.

This rearrangement joins TRBV2 to TRBJ1-2, with D perhaps matching TRBD1 (5 bases). Trimming shortened V by 3 bases and J by 3 bases, and 8 bases separated the two germline ends. Looked up from germline, CDR1 is SNHLY and CDR2 is FYNNEI. The CDR3 sequence is 13 residues long. Here the CDR3 reads CASSDRGHYGYTF. The CDR3 coding sequence is TGTGCCAGCAGTGATAGGGGCCACTATGGCTACACCTTC.